This T cell receptor beta chain emerged from a study of blood T cell repertoires in COVID-19. The J segment lost 3 bases and the V segment lost 7 bases, leaving 7 bases of the junction unmatched. Germline CDR1 is MDHEN and CDR2 is SYDVKM. CDR3 size: 14 residues. Profiling relied on immunoSEQ multiplex PCR, and the TCRdb table lists in-frame clones only, not all of them. The sample carries a few hundred thousand clones, roughly nine tenths recorded once. Material for sequencing was PBMCs or T cells enriched from blood (not recorded which). The chain links TRBV28 to TRBJ2-5; 8 nucleotides line up with TRBD1. The clonotype was recovered from a woman in her 30s who had recovered from COVID-19. The CDR3: CASMLDRVKETQYF. In DNA form, the CDR3 reads TGTGCCAGCATGTTGGACAGGGTTAAAGAGACCCAGTACTTC.